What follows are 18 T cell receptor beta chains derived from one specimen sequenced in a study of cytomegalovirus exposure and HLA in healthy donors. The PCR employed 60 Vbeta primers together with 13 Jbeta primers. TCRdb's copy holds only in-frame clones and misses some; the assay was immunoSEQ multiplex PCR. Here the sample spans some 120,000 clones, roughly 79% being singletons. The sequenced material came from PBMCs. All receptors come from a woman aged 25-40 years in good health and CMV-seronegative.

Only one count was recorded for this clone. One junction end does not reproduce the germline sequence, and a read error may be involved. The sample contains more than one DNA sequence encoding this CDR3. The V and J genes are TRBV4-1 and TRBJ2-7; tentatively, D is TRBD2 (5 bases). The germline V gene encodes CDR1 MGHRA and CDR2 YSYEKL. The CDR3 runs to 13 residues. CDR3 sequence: CASSQDAGYEQYF. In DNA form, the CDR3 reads TGCGCCAGCAGCCAAGACGCGGGTTACGAACAGTACTTC.

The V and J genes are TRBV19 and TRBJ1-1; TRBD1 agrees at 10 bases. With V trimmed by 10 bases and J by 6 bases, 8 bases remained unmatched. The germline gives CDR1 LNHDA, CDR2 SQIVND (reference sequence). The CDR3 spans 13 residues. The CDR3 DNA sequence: TGTGCCACTAGACAGGGGGCTAGGGCTGAAGCTTTCTTT. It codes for CATRQGARAEAFF.

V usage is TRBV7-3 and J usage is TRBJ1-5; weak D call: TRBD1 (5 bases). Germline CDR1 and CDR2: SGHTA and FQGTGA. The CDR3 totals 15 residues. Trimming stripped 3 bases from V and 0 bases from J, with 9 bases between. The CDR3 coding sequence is TGTGCCAGCAGCTTTGGAGGGGATAGCAATCAGCCCCAGCATTTT. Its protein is CASSFGGDSNQPQHF.

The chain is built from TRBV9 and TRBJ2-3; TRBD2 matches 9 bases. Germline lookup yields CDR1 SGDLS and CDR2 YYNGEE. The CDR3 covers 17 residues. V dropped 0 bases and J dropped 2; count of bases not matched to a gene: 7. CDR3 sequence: CASSVEGSGGPTDTQYF. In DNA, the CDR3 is TGTGCCAGCAGCGTAGAAGGTAGCGGGGGACCCACAGATACGCAGTATTTT.

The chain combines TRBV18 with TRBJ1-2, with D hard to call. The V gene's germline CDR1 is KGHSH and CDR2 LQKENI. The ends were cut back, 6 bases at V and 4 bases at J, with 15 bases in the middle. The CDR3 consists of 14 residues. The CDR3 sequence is CASSRRADFYGYTF. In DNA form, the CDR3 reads TGTGCCAGCTCGCGGCGGGCGGATTTCTATGGCTACACCTTC. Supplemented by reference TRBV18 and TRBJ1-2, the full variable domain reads NAGVMQNPRHLVRRRGQEARLRCSPMKGHSHVYWYRQLPEEGLKFMVYLQKENIIDESGMPKERFSAEFPKEGPSILRIQQVVRGDSAAYFCASSRRADFYGYTFGSGTRLTVV.

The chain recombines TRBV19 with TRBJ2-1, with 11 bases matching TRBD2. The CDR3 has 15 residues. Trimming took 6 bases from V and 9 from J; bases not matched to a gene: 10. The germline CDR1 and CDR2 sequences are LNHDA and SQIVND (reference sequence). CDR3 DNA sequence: TGTGCCAGTAGCGATGAACTAGCGGGAGTCGGTGAGCAGTTCTTC. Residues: CASSDELAGVGEQFF.

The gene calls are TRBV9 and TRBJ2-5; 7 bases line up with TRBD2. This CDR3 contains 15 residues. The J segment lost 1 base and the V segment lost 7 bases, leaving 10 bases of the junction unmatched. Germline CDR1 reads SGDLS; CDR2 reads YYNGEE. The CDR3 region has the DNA TGTGCCAGCTCGAAATTGGGGGAGGGCCAAGAGACCCAGTACTTC. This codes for CASSKLGEGQETQYF.

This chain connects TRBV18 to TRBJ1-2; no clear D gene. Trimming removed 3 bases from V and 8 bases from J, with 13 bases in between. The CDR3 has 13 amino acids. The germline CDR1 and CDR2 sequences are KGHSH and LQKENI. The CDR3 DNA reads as TGTGCCAGCTCACCTCCTTCCAGACTCGGCTACACCTTC. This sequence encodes CASSPPSRLGYTF.

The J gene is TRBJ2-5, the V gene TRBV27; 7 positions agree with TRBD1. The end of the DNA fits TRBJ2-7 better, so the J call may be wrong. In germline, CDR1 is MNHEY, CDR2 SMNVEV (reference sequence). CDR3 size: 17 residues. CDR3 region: CASAPGQTTTFSYEQYF. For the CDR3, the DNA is TGTGCCAGCGCACCGGGACAGACCACCACCTTCTCCTACGAGCAGTACTTC.

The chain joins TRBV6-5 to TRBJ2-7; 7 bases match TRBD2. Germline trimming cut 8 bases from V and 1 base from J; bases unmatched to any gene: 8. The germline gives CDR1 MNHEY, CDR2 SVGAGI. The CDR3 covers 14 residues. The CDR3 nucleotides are TGTGCCAGCCGGAACCGGGGGGTTTCCTACGAGCAGTACTTC. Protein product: CASRNRGVSYEQYF.

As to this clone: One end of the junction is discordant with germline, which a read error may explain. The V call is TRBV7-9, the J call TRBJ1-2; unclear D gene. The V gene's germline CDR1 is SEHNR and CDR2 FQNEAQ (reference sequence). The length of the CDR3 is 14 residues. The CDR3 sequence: CSSSLLASNYGYTF. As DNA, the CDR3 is TGTTCCAGCAGCTTATTGGCCAGTAACTATGGCTACACCTTC.

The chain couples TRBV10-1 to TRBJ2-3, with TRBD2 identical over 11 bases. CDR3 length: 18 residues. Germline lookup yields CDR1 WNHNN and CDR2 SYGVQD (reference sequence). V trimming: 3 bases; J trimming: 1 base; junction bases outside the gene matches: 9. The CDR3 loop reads CASSDLASGRRGTDTQYF. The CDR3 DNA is TGCGCCAGCAGTGATTTGGCTAGCGGGAGGAGAGGCACAGATACGCAGTATTTT.

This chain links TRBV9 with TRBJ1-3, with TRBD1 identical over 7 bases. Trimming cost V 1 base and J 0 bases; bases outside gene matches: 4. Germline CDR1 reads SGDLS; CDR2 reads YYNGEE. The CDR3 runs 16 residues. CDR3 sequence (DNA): TGTGCCAGCAGCGTAAGGGGGCCCAGCTCTGGAAACACCATATATTTT. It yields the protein CASSVRGPSSGNTIYF.

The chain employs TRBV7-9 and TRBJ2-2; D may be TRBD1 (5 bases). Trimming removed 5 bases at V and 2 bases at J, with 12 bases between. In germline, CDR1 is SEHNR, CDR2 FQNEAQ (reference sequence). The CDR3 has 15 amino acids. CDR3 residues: CASSRITGNTGELFF. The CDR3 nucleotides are TGTGCCAGCAGCCGGATAACAGGAAACACCGGGGAGCTGTTTTTT.

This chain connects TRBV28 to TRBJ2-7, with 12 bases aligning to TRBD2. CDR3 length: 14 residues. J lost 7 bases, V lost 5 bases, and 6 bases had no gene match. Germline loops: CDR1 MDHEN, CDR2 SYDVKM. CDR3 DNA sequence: TGTGCCAGCAGTAGGACTAGCGGGATAGGAGAGCAGTACTTC. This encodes CASSRTSGIGEQYF.

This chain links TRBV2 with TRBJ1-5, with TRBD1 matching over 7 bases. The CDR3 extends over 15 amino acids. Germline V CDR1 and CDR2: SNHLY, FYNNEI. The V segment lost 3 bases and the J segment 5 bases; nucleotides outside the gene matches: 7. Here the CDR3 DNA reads TGTGCCAGCAGTGAGACAGGGCGCGGGGATCAGCCCCAGCATTTT. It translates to CASSETGRGDQPQHF.

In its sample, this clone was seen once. The CDR3 DNA follows: TGTGCCAGCAGCTCCGAAGGACAGGGAGGCTACACCTTC. Translation: CASSSEGQGGYTF. The V gene is TRBV11-2, the J gene TRBJ1-2; 8 nucleotides agree with TRBD1. CDR3 size: 13 residues. The germline CDR1 and CDR2 sequences are SGHAT and FQNNGV. The junction had 6 bases not matched to a gene; V was cut back by 4 bases and J by 8 bases.

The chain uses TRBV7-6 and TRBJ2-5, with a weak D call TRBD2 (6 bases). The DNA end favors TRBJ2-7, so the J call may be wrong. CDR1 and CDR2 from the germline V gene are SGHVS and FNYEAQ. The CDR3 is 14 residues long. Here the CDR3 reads CASSSRDWPYEQYF. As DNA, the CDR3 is TGTGCCAGCAGCTCCCGGGACTGGCCCTACGAGCAGTACTTC.